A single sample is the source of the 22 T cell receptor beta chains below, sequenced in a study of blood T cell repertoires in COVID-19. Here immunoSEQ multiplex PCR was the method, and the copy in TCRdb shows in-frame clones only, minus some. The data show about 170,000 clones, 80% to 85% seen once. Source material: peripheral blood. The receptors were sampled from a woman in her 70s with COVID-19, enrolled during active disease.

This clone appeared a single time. The CDR3 sequence is CASQTGELSGNTIYF. CDR3 coding DNA: TGCGCCAGCCAAACAGGGGAACTCTCTGGAAACACCATATATTTT. V is TRBV5-1 and J is TRBJ1-3; TRBD1 matches at 7 bases. The ends lost 7 bases at V and 0 bases at J; junction bases unmatched: 7. This CDR3 region has 15 residues. From germline, CDR1 is SGHRS and CDR2 YFSETQ.

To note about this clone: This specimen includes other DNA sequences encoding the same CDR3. CDR3 nucleotides: TGCAGCGTTACTAGCGGTAGGGGCGAGCAGTACTTC. It encodes CSVTSGRGEQYF. The J gene is TRBJ2-7, the V gene TRBV29-1, with TRBD2 matching over 8 bases. CDR3 length: 12 amino acids. From germline, CDR1 is SQVTM and CDR2 ANQGSEA. Unmatched junction bases numbered 6, after V lost 5 bases and J lost 6 bases.

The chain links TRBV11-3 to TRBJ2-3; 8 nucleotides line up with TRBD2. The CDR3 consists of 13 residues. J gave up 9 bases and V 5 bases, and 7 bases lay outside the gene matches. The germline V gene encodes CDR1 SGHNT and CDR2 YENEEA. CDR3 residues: CASSRDSGGTQYF. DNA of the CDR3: TGTGCCAGCAGCCGAGACTCGGGGGGGACGCAGTATTTT.

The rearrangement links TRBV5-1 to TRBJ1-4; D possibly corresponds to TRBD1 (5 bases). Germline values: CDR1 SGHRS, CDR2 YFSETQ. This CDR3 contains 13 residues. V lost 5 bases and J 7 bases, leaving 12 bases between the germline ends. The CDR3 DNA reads TGCGCCAGCAGGTTCGAAGGGGCTGAAAAACTGTTTTTT. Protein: CASRFEGAEKLFF. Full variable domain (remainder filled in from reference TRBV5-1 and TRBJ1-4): KAGVTQTPRYLIKTRGQQVTLSCSPISGHRSVSWYQQTPGQGLQFLFEYFSETQRNKGNFPGRFSGRQFSNSRSEMNVSTLELGDSALYLCASRFEGAEKLFFGSGTQLSVL.

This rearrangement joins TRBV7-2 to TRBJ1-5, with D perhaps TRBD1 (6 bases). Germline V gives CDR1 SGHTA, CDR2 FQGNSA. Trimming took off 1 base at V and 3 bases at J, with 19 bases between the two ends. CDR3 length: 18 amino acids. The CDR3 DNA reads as TGTGCCAGCAGCTTAGAAGTTGGTGGCAGGGGAAACAATCAGCCCCAGCATTTT. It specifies CASSLEVGGRGNNQPQHF.

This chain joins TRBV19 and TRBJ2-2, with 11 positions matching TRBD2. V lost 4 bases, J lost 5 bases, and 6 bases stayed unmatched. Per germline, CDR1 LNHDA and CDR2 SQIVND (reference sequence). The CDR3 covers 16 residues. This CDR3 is CASSSLAGGWTGELFF. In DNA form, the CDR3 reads TGTGCCAGTAGTAGTCTAGCGGGAGGTTGGACCGGGGAGCTGTTTTTT.

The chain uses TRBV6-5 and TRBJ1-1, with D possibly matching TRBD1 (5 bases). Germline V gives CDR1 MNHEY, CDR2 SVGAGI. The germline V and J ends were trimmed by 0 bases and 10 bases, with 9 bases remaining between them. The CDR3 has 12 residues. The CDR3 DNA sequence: TGTGCCAGCAGTTACTCCAACAGGAGAGCTTTCTTT. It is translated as CASSYSNRRAFF.

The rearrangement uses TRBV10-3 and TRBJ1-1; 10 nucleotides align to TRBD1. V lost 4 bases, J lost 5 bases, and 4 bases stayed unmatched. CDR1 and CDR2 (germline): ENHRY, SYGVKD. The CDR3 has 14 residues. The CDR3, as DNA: TGTGCCATCAGTGTACGGGACAGGGGTACTGAAGCTTTCTTT. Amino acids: CAISVRDRGTEAFF.

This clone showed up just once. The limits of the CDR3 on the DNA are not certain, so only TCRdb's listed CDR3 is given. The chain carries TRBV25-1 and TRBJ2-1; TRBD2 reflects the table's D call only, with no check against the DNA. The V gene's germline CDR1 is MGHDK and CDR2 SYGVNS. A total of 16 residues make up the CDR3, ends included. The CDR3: CASSDSGVGRGTGWVF.

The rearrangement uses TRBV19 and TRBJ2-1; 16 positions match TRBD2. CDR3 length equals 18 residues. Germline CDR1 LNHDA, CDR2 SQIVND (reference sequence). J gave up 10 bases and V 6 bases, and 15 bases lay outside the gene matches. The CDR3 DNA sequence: TGTGCCAGTAGACCGGGACTAGCGGGAGGGCCGGGGTTTAGCGAGCAGTTCTTC. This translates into CASRPGLAGGPGFSEQFF.

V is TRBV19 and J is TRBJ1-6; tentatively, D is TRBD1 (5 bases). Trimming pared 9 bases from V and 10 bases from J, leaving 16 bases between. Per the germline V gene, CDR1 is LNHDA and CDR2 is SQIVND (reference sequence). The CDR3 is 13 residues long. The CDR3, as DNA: TGTGCCAGCAACGGGGACTTCTGGTCACCCCTCCACTTT. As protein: CASNGDFWSPLHF. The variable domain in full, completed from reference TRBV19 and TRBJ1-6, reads DGGITQSPKYLFRKEGQNVTLSCEQNLNHDAMYWYRQDPGQGLRLIYYSQIVNDFQKGDIAEGYSVSREKKESFPLTVTSAQKNPTAFYLCASNGDFWSPLHFGNGTRLTVT.

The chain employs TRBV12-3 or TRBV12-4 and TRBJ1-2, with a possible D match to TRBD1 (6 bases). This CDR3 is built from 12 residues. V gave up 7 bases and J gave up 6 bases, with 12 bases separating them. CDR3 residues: CASTRTADGYTF. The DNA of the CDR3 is TGTGCCAGCACTCGGACAGCCGATGGCTACACCTTC.

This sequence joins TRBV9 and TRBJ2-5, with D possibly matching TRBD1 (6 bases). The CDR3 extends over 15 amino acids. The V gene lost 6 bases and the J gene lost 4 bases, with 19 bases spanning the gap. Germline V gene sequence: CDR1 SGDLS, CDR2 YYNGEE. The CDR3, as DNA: TGTGCCAGCACGATAGATGGGCAGGGGCGAGAGACCCAGTACTTC. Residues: CASTIDGQGRETQYF. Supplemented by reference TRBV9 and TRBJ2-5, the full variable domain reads DSGVTQTPKHLITATGQRVTLRCSPRSGDLSVYWYQQSLDQGLQFLIQYYNGEERAKGNILERFSAQQFPDLHSELNLSSLELGDSALYFCASTIDGQGRETQYFGPGTRLLVL.

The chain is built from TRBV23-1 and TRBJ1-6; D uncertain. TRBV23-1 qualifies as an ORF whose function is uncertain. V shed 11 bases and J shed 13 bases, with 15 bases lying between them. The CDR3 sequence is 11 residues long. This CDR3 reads CAGSRGIPLHF. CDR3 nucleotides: TGCGCCGGTTCCCGGGGAATTCCCCTCCACTTT.

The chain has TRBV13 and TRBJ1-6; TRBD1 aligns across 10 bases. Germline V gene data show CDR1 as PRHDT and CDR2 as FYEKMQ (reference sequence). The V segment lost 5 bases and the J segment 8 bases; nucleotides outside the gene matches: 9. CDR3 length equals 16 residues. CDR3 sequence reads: CASSTRDRGFHSPLHF. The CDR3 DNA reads TGTGCCAGCAGCACCCGGGACAGGGGCTTTCATTCACCCCTCCACTTT. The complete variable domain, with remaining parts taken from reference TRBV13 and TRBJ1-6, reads AAGVIQSPRHLIKEKRETATLKCYPIPRHDTVYWYQQGPGQDPQFLISFYEKMQSDKGSIPDRFSAQQFSDYHSELNMSSLELGDSALYFCASSTRDRGFHSPLHFGNGTRLTVT.

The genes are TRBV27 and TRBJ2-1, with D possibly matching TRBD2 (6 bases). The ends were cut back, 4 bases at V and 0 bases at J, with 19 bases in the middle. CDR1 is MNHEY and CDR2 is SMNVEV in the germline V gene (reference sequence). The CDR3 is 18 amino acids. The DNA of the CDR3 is TGTGCCAGCAGTTCTGATTCGACCGGGGGTCTCTCCTACAATGAGCAGTTCTTC. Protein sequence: CASSSDSTGGLSYNEQFF.

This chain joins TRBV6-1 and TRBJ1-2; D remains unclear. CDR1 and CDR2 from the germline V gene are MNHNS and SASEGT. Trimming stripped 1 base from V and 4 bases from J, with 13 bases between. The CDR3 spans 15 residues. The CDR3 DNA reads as TGTGCCAGCAGTGAAGAGAGGGATTTAGGCTATGGCTACACCTTC. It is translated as CASSEERDLGYGYTF.

CDR3 DNA sequence: TGTGCCAGCACCGCACAGGGGGGCCCCTACAATGAGCAGTTCTTC. Amino acids: CASTAQGGPYNEQFF. V usage is TRBV27 and J usage is TRBJ2-1; 8 nucleotides match TRBD1. After removal of 7 bases from V and 2 bases from J, the junction contained 7 bases not matched to a gene. The CDR3 covers 15 residues. In germline, CDR1 is MNHEY, CDR2 SMNVEV (reference sequence).

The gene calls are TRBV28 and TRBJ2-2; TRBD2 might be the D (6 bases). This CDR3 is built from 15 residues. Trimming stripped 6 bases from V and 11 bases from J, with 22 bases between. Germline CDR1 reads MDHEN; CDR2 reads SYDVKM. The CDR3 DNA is TGTGCCAGCAGAACGCGGGACCCGGGCATGGTTGAGCTGTTTTTT. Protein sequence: CASRTRDPGMVELFF. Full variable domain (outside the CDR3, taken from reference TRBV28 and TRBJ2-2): DVKVTQSSRYLVKRTGEKVFLECVQDMDHENMFWYRQDPGLGLRLIYFSYDVKMKEKGDIPEGYSVSREKKERFSLILESASTNQTSMYLCASRTRDPGMVELFFGEGSRLTVL.

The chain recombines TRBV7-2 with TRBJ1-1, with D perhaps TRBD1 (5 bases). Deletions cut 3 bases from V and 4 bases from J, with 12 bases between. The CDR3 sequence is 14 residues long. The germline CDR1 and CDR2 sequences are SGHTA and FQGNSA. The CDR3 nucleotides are TGTGCCAGCAGCTTTACAAGGGGAAGCACTGAAGCTTTCTTT. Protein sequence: CASSFTRGSTEAFF.

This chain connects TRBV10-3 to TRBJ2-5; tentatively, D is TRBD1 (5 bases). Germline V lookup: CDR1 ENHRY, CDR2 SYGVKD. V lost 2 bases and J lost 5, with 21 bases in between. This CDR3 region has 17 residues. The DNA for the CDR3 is TGTGCCATCAGTGAGGGGTCACAGCCAGGGTTAAGTGAGACCCAGTACTTC. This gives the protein CAISEGSQPGLSETQYF.

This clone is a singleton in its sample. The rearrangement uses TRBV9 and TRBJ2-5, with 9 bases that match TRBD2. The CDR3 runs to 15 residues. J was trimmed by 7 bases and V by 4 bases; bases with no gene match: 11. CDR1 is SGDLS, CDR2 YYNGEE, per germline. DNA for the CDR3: TGTGCCAGCAGCTCCCCCGTGCGGGGGGGCGGGACCCAGTACTTC. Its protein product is CASSSPVRGGGTQYF.